The text below deals with one T cell receptor beta chain. The entry originates in a study of blood T cell repertoires in COVID-19. Whole-study context: Sites in the United States, Italy and Spain provided acute and convalescent COVID-19 samples. T cells, B-cell-depleted T cells, or PBMCs supplied cDNA or gDNA.

In the source study's methods: Nucleated cell counts were estimated from reference gene primer amplification. TCRdb's table, derived via immunoSEQ multiplex PCR, lists solely in-frame clones and lacks some. The DNA gave D and trimming, while V, J and clone size come from that table. The sample includes 200,000 to 300,000 clones, under 85% seen only once; the top ten take 1.9%. Germline CDR1 SGDLS, CDR2 YYNGEE. The CDR3 runs to 12 residues. V was shortened by 4 bases and J by 5 bases, with 9 bases between the two germline ends. This TCR derives from a man aged 30 to 45 who had recovered from COVID-19. The specimen sequenced was peripheral blood. The chain joins TRBV9 to TRBJ2-5; D perhaps matches TRBD2 (5 bases). The CDR3 spells CASSPGEETQYF. For the CDR3, the DNA is TGTGCCAGCAGCCCTGGGGAGGAGACCCAGTACTTC.